This T cell receptor beta chain came from a study of post-analysis software for immune sequencing data. Each TCR beta cDNA library carried unique molecular identifiers. TCRdb analysed the PCR reads with MiXCR anew, one entry per CDR3 protein. The repertoire includes 430,000 or so distinct CDR3 sequences, 39% of them detected once, and less than 10% sits in the top ten. This TCR came from a girl aged 2 to 9 with multiple sclerosis. Material for sequencing was blood.

CDR3 nucleotides: TGTGCCAGCAGCTTAGGGACTAGCGTAGATACGCAGTATTTT. Amino acids: CASSLGTSVDTQYF. The chain uses TRBV7-3 and TRBJ2-3, with 10 positions matching TRBD2. The V segment lost 2 bases and the J segment 5 bases; nucleotides outside the gene matches: 1. Germline values: CDR1 SGHTA, CDR2 FQGTGA. CDR3 size: 14 residues.